This T cell receptor (beta chain) was documented in a study of blood T cell repertoires in COVID-19. Libraries were prepared by immunoSEQ multiplex PCR; TCRdb keeps only in-frame clonotypes and omits some of them. The table shows some 250,000 clones, with roughly 80% occurring only once. CDR3 length equals 14 residues. In germline, CDR1 is LGHDT, CDR2 YNNKEL (reference sequence). Trimming removed 2 bases from V and 8 bases from J; junction bases left unmatched: 5. The sequenced material came from peripheral blood. The V gene is TRBV3-1 (or the pseudogene TRBV3-2), the J gene TRBJ1-4; 7 bases are a match to TRBD1. The receptor was isolated from a woman older than 75 with acute or convalescent COVID-19. This CDR3 is CASSQQGEGEKLFF. DNA for the CDR3: TGTGCCAGCAGCCAACAGGGGGAAGGGGAAAAACTGTTTTTT.